Here is one T cell receptor beta chain with its context. This specimen comes from a study of blood T cell repertoires in COVID-19. Whole-study context: COVID-19 samples collected from the United States, Italy and Spain covered acute and convalescent phases. The analysed material was cDNA or gDNA that came from T cells, B-cell-depleted T cells, or PBMCs.

V lost 4 bases, J lost 6 bases, and 18 bases lay in between. The CDR3 spans 15 residues. In germline, CDR1 is MNHEY, CDR2 SVGAGI. Original methodology: Estimated nucleated cell counts came from reference gene primer amplification. The assay was immunoSEQ multiplex PCR, and TCRdb's table has in-frame clones only and misses some. V and J calls and clone size are copied from that table; D and trimming were computed from the DNA. Of 200,000 to 300,000 clones listed, approximately 85% are singletons. The gene calls are TRBV6-5 and TRBJ1-2; the D gene is possibly TRBD1 (6 bases). What was sequenced was peripheral blood. The source of this sequence is a woman in her 70s with acute or convalescent COVID-19. Here the CDR3 reads CASSSSGAGDNGYTF. CDR3 sequence (DNA): TGTGCCAGCAGTTCCTCAGGGGCAGGGGATAATGGCTACACCTTC.